The 11 T cell receptor beta chains below come from one sample, sequenced in a study of shared T cell receptors in the human thymus. TCRdb's copy holds only in-frame clones and misses some; the assay was immunoSEQ multiplex PCR. The sample consists of hundreds of thousands of clones, around 85% of them appearing once. This sample was shared with a second study, whose subject was human thymus T cells.

What was sequenced was thymocytes. The receptor source for this set is a girl under two years old with a congenital heart defect.

This chain links TRBV18 with TRBJ2-2, with D perhaps matching TRBD1 (6 bases). Trimming shortened V by 3 bases and J by 5 bases, and 13 bases separated the two germline ends. The CDR3 spans 15 residues. CDR1 and CDR2 (germline): KGHSH, LQKENI. The CDR3 DNA is TGTGCCAGCTCACCCCAGGGGACACCGACCGGGGAGCTGTTTTTT. It translates to CASSPQGTPTGELFF.

This clone was counted a few times. The J gene is TRBJ2-5, the V gene TRBV7-6; TRBD1 matches at 9 bases. V dropped 1 base and J dropped 5; count of bases not matched to a gene: 11. The length of the CDR3 is 17 residues. Germline V gene sequence: CDR1 SGHVS, CDR2 FNYEAQ. CDR3 sequence reads: CASSLEKDRGGFETQYF. Written as DNA, the CDR3 is TGTGCCAGCAGCTTAGAGAAGGACAGGGGTGGGTTTGAGACCCAGTACTTC.

This clone showed up just a few times. The chain carries TRBV10-3 and TRBJ1-1, with no clear D. Trimming shortened V by 6 bases and J by 3 bases, and 20 bases separated the two germline ends. Germline assignment: CDR1 ENHRY and CDR2 SYGVKD. The CDR3 has 16 residues. CDR3 region: CAIRTPLESTHTEAFF. The CDR3 region has the DNA TGTGCCATCAGAACCCCCCTCGAGTCAACTCACACTGAAGCTTTCTTT.

This clone was detected only a few times. In DNA, the CDR3 is TGCGCCAGCAGCTTGGGGGCAGGGTCCTACAATGAGCAGTTCTTC. Its translation: CASSLGAGSYNEQFF. V usage is TRBV5-1 and J usage is TRBJ2-1; TRBD1 might be the D (5 bases). Germline V lookup: CDR1 SGHRS, CDR2 YFSETQ. Trimming pared 0 bases from V and 1 base from J, leaving 8 bases between. The CDR3 consists of 15 residues.

This clone was counted once. The gene calls are TRBV7-2 and TRBJ2-3; 10 bases agree with TRBD2. Germline V gene sequence: CDR1 SGHTA, CDR2 FQGNSA. This CDR3 has 15 residues. Trimming took 5 bases from V and 0 from J; bases not matched to a gene: 2. DNA of the CDR3: TGTGCCAGCAGCCAGGGACTAGCGAGCACAGATACGCAGTATTTT. Amino acids: CASSQGLASTDTQYF.

The chain carries TRBV9 and TRBJ2-1, with D perhaps matching TRBD1 (6 bases). Trimming pared 1 base from V and 8 bases from J, leaving 10 bases between. Germline V gene data show CDR1 as SGDLS and CDR2 as YYNGEE. The CDR3 sequence is 13 residues long. Written as DNA, the CDR3 is TGTGCCAGCAGCGTACCTGGGGGCGATGAGCAGTTCTTC. Encoded protein: CASSVPGGDEQFF.

The gene calls are TRBV19 and TRBJ1-2; no clear D. CDR3 size: 13 residues. In germline, CDR1 is LNHDA, CDR2 SQIVND (reference sequence). V was trimmed by 5 bases and J by 6 bases, leaving 13 bases between them. CDR3 residues: CASSLHIADGYTF. CDR3 DNA: TGTGCCAGTAGTCTACACATAGCGGATGGCTACACCTTC.

This chain joins TRBV5-6 and TRBJ1-3, with 7 bases aligning to TRBD1. V dropped 2 bases and J dropped 7; count of bases not matched to a gene: 12. The CDR3 consists of 16 residues. Germline V gives CDR1 SGHDT, CDR2 YYEEEE. The CDR3 loop is CASSLFLTGTSNTIYF. The CDR3 nucleotides are TGTGCCAGCAGCTTATTTCTGACAGGGACATCGAACACCATATATTTT.

The V call is TRBV29-1, the J call TRBJ1-4; no reliable D call. This CDR3 has 13 amino acids. With 4 bases removed from V and 3 bases from J, the gap between germline ends came to 9 bases. Germline CDR1 reads SQVTM; CDR2 reads ANQGSEA. This chain's CDR3 is CSVGGGPNEKLFF. The CDR3 region has the DNA TGCAGCGTTGGAGGCGGCCCTAATGAAAAACTGTTTTTT.

This clone was seen only once. The chain has TRBV5-4 and TRBJ2-5; 9 bases line up with TRBD2. CDR1 SGHNT and CDR2 YYREEE come from the germline V gene (reference sequence). The CDR3 runs 16 residues. With V trimmed by 2 bases and J by 1 base, 6 bases remained unmatched. In DNA form, the CDR3 reads TGTGCCAGCAGCTTAAGAGAGCGGGGGGCCCAAGAGACCCAGTACTTC. Its protein is CASSLRERGAQETQYF.

The chain carries TRBV6-1 and TRBJ2-1; D is possibly TRBD2 (7 bases). Germline V gene sequence: CDR1 MNHNS, CDR2 SASEGT. The CDR3 contains 15 residues. Trimming took off 10 bases at V and 7 bases at J, with 23 bases between the two ends. For the CDR3, the DNA is TGTGCCATCGCGATAGGGGGGGGCCTGGATAATGAGCAGTTCTTC. It is translated as CAIAIGGGLDNEQFF.